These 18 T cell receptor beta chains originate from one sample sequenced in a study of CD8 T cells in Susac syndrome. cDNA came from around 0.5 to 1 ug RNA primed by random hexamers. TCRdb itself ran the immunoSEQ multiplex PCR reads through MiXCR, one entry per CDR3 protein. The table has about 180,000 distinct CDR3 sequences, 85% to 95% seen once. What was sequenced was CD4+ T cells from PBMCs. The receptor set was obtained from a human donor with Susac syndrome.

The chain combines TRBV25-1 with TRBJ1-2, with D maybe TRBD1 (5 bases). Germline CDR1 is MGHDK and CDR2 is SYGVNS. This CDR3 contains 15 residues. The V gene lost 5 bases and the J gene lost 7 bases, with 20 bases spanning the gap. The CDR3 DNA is TGTGCCAGCAGTTCCGCGGGACGGGCAATCTCTGGCTACACCTTC. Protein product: CASSSAGRAISGYTF.

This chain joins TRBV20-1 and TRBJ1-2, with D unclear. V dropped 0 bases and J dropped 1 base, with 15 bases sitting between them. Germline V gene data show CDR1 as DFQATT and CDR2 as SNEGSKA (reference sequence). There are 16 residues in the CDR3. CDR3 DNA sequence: TGCAGTGCTAGAGAGAGGTACGGGCTCCGTAACTATGGCTACACCTTC. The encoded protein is CSARERYGLRNYGYTF.

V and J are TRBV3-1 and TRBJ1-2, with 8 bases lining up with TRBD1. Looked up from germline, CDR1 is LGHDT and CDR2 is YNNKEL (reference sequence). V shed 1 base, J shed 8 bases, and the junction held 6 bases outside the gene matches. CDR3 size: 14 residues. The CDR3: CASSQGTGTYGYTF. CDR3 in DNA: TGTGCCAGCAGCCAAGGGACAGGGACGTACGGCTACACCTTC.

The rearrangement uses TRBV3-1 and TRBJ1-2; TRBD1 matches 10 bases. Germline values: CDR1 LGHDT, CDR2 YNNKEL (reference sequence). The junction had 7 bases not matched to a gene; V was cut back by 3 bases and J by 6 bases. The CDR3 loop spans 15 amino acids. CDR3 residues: CASSHGQGERNGYTF. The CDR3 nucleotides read TGTGCCAGCAGCCACGGACAGGGGGAGAGGAATGGCTACACCTTC.

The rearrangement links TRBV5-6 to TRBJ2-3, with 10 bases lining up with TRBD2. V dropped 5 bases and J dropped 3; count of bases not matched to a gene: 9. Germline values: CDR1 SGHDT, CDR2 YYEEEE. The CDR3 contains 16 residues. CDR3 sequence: CASSSWVLAGTDTQYF. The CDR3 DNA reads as TGTGCCAGCAGTTCCTGGGTACTAGCGGGGACAGATACGCAGTATTTT.

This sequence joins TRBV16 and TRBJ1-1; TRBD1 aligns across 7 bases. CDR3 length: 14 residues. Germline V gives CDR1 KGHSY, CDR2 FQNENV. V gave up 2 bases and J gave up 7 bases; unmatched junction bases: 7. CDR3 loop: CASSQVQGIGEAFF. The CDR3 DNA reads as TGTGCCAGCAGCCAAGTACAGGGGATAGGTGAAGCTTTCTTT.

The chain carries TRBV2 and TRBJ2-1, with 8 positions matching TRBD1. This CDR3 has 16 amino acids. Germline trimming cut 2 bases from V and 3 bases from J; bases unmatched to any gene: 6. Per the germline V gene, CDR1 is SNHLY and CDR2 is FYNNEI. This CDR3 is CASSEWVTGVYNEQFF. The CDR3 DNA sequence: TGTGCCAGCAGTGAATGGGTGACAGGGGTCTACAATGAGCAGTTCTTC.

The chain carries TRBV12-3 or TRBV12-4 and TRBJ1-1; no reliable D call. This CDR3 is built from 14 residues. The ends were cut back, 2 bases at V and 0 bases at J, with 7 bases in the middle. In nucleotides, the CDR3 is TGTGCCAGCAGTTTAAAGTTCATGAACACTGAAGCTTTCTTT. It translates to CASSLKFMNTEAFF.

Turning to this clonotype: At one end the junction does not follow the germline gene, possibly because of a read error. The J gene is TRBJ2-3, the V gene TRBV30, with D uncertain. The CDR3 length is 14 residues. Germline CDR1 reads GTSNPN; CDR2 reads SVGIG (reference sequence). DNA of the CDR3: TGTGCCTGGAGCCCTGGGCCATCGCGGAATGTGTTGGATTTT. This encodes CAWSPGPSRNVLDF.

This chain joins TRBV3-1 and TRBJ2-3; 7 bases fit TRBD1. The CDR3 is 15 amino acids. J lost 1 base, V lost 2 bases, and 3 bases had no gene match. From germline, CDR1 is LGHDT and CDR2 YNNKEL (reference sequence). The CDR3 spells CASSQQGVGTDTQYF. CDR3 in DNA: TGTGCCAGCAGCCAACAGGGGGTAGGCACAGATACGCAGTATTTT.

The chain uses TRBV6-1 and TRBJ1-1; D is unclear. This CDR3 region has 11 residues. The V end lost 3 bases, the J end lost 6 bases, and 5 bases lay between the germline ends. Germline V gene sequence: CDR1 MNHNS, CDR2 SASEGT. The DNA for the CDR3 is TGTGCCAGCAGTGAGAGGTCTGAAGCTTTCTTT. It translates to CASSERSEAFF.

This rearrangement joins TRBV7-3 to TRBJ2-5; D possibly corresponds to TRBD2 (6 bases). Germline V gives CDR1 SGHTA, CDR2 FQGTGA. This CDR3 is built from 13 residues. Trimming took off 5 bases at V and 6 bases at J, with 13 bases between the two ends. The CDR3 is CASSLTSSKTQYF. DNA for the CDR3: TGTGCCAGCAGCCTCACTAGCAGCAAGACCCAGTACTTC.

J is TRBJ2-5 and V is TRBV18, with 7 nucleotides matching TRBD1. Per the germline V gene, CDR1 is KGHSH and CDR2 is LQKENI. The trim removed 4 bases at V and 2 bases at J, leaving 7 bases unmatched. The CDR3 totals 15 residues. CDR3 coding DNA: TGTGCCAGCTCACGGGGGACAGACCAACAAGAGACCCAGTACTTC. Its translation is CASSRGTDQQETQYF.

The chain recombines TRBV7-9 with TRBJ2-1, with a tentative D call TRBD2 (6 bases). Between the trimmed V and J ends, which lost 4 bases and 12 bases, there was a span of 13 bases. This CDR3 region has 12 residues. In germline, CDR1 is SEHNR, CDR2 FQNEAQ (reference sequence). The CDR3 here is CASSSDTEGQFF. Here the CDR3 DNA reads TGTGCCAGCAGCTCGGACACGGAGGGGCAGTTCTTC.

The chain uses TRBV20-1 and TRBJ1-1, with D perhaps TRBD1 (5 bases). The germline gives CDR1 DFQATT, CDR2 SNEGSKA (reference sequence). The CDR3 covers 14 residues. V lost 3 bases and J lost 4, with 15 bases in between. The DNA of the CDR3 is TGCAGTGCTAGTCGTGACAGTGTGTCCACTGAAGCTTTCTTT. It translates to CSASRDSVSTEAFF.

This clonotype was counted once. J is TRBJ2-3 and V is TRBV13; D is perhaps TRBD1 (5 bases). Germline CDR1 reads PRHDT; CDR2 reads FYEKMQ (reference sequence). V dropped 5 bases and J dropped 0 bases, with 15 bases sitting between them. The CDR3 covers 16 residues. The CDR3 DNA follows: TGTGCCAGCAGCCGACAGAGCCAGCGAAGCACAGATACGCAGTATTTT. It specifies CASSRQSQRSTDTQYF.

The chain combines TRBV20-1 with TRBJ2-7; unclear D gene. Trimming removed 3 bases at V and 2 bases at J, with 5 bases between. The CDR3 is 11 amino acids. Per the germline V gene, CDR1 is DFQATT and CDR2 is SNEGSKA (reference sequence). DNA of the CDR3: TGCAGTGCTAGGGTCACCTACGAGCAGTACTTC. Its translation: CSARVTYEQYF.

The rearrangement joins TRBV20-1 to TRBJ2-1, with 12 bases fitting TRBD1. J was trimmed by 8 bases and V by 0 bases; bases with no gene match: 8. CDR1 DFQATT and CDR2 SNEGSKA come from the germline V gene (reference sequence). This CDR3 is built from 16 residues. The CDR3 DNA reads TGCAGTGCTAGAGATCTCCGGGGACAGGGGGCCCATGAGCAGTTCTTC. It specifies CSARDLRGQGAHEQFF.